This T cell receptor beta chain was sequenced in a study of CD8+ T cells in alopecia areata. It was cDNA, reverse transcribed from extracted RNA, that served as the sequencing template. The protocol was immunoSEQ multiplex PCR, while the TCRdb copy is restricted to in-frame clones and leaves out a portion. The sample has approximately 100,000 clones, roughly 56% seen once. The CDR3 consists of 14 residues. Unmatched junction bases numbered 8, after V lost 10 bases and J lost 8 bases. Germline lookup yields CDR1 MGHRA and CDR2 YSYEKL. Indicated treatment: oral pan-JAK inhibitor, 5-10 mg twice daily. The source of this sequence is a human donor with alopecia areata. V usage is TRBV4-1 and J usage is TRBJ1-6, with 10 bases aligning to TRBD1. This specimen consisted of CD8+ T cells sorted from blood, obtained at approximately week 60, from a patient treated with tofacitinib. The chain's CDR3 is CAKAPGQGDSPLHF. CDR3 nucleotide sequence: TGCGCCAAAGCCCCCGGACAGGGGGATTCACCCCTCCACTTT.